Following are 31 T cell receptor beta chains from one sample sequenced in a study of CD8 T cells in ankylosing spondylitis. General study findings and limits: One TCR beta motif, made up of roughly eight highly homologous variants, appeared characteristic of ankylosing spondylitis blood.

Each CDR3 protein is one row after TCRdb ran MiXCR on the 5' RACE reads. This table has about 540,000 distinct CDR3 sequences, about 12% appearing once. Which antigens these TCRs recognize remains unknown. Sequencing input: blood, either unsorted or a sorted T cell fraction (not recorded which). These receptor sequences come from a male donor with ankylosing spondylitis.

This clonotype was detected ten times or more. The V call is TRBV14, the J call TRBJ2-7, with TRBD2 as a possible D gene (6 bases). Germline V lookup: CDR1 SGHDN, CDR2 FVKESK. The length of the CDR3 is 12 residues. Trimming left V 4 bases short and J 5 bases short, with 9 bases between. The CDR3 DNA reads as TGTGCCAGCAGCCGATCGGGGGACGAGCAGTACTTC. It specifies CASSRSGDEQYF.

This clonotype was found many times. This chain links TRBV7-9 with TRBJ2-7; D remains unclear. The CDR3 is made up of 12 amino acids. V lost 4 bases and J 4 bases, leaving 8 bases between the germline ends. Looked up from germline, CDR1 is SEHNR and CDR2 is FQNEAQ (reference sequence). CDR3 nucleotide sequence: TGTGCCAGCAGCTCCCTGGGGTACGAGCAGTACGTC. It yields the protein CASSSLGYEQYV.

V and J are TRBV10-3 and TRBJ2-3; D is ambiguous. The CDR3 runs to 11 residues. Germline lookup yields CDR1 ENHRY and CDR2 SYGVKD. V lost 5 bases, J lost 4 bases, and 4 bases lay in between. The CDR3 loop is CAISSADTQYF. CDR3 DNA sequence: TGTGCCATCAGTAGCGCAGATACGCAGTATTTT.

V gene TRBV19 combines with J gene TRBJ2-1; 10 bases line up with TRBD2. The CDR3 contains 16 residues. The V gene end was trimmed by 2 bases and the J gene end by 1 base; junction bases not matched to a gene: 2. Germline lookup yields CDR1 LNHDA and CDR2 SQIVND (reference sequence). The CDR3 sequence: CASSILAGVSYNEQFF. The CDR3, as DNA: TGTGCCAGTAGTATACTAGCGGGAGTATCCTACAATGAGCAGTTCTTC.

This clonotype was found a few times. The CDR3 coding sequence is TGCAGTGCCGTTAGCGGGAGGGCTCCCTACAATGAGCAGTTCTTC. Translating it yields CSAVSGRAPYNEQFF. The chain couples TRBV20-1 to TRBJ2-1, with TRBD2 identical over 11 bases. After removal of 6 bases from V and 2 bases from J, the junction contained 6 bases not matched to a gene. CDR1 and CDR2 (germline): DFQATT, SNEGSKA (reference sequence). CDR3 length equals 15 residues.

This clonotype has more than one count but fewer than ten. V gene TRBV12-3 or TRBV12-4 combines with J gene TRBJ1-3, with D possibly TRBD1 on 5 matching bases. Deletions cut 11 bases from V and 9 bases from J, with 29 bases between. This CDR3 is 16 amino acids long. DNA for the CDR3: TGTGCCTCGGTTAGGGGTCACAGTGGGGGGGGATTCACCATATATTTT. It specifies CASVRGHSGGGFTIYF.

This clonotype was counted a few times. The chain is built from TRBV10-3 and TRBJ1-4; D unclear. The CDR3 runs to 17 residues. Trimming pared 4 bases from V and 0 bases from J, leaving 15 bases between. CDR1 is ENHRY, CDR2 SYGVKD, per germline. The CDR3 loop reads CAISADRSRATNEKLFF. As DNA, the CDR3 is TGTGCCATCAGTGCGGACCGCTCGAGGGCAACTAATGAAAAACTGTTTTTT.

The gene calls are TRBV12-3 or TRBV12-4 and TRBJ2-1, with TRBD2 matching over 8 bases. The CDR3 has 16 amino acids. Trimming took 5 bases from V and 4 from J; bases not matched to a gene: 10. The CDR3 DNA reads as TGTGCCAGCAGTCCGTACCTAGCGGGCCCTTACAATGAGCAGTTCTTC. Residues: CASSPYLAGPYNEQFF.

There are a few counts of this clonotype. The chain employs TRBV20-1 and TRBJ2-3; 8 bases fit TRBD1. V lost 3 bases to trimming and J lost 4 bases; unmatched junction nucleotides: 3. Per the germline V gene, CDR1 is DFQATT and CDR2 is SNEGSKA (reference sequence). CDR3 length: 13 residues. The CDR3 DNA follows: TGCAGTGCTAGTGCAGGGGGCGCAGATACGCAGTATTTT. It encodes CSASAGGADTQYF.

This clonotype has at least ten counts. This rearrangement joins TRBV2 to TRBJ1-2, with a weak D call TRBD1 (5 bases). Germline CDR1 SNHLY, CDR2 FYNNEI. V was cut by 1 base and J by 3 bases, with 9 bases left in between. This CDR3 comprises 14 residues. CDR3: CASSEEQGHYGYTF. CDR3 nucleotides: TGTGCCAGCAGTGAAGAGCAGGGCCACTATGGCTACACCTTC.

The rearrangement joins TRBV5-1 to TRBJ2-3, with 7 bases that match TRBD1. Trimming took 1 base from V and 4 from J; bases not matched to a gene: 6. Looked up from germline, CDR1 is SGHRS and CDR2 is YFSETQ. The CDR3 extends over 15 amino acids. The CDR3 coding sequence is TGCGCCAGCAGCTTGTTCGGGGACAGCGCAGATACGCAGTATTTT. Its protein product is CASSLFGDSADTQYF.

The chain has TRBV7-9 and TRBJ1-2; D remains unclear. The CDR3 runs to 14 residues. Germline assignment: CDR1 SEHNR and CDR2 FQNEAQ (reference sequence). Trimming left V 5 bases short and J 7 bases short, with 17 bases between. CDR3 sequence: CASSAIVEGTGYTF. In DNA form, the CDR3 reads TGTGCCAGCAGCGCCATAGTGGAGGGTACTGGCTACACCTTC.

This clonotype showed up many times. The chain has TRBV7-7 and TRBJ2-1, with TRBD1 matching 8 bases. The ends lost 5 bases at V and 9 bases at J; junction bases unmatched: 6. The CDR3 totals 13 residues. Germline CDR1 reads SSHAT; CDR2 reads FNYEAQ (reference sequence). The CDR3 nucleotides are TGTGCCAGCAGCCGACAGGGGTTCGCTGAGCAGTTCTTC. This translates into CASSRQGFAEQFF. The full variable domain, with the rest looked up from reference TRBV7-7 and TRBJ2-1, is GAGVSQSPRYKVTKRGQDVTLRCDPISSHATLYWYQQALGQGPEFLTYFNYEAQPDKSGLPSDRFSAERPEGSISTLTIQRTEQRDSAMYRCASSRQGFAEQFFGPGTRLTVL.

This clonotype occurred a few times. The V gene is TRBV20-1, the J gene TRBJ2-5, with 10 bases fitting TRBD2. J lost 3 bases, V lost 2 bases, and 3 bases had no gene match. Germline CDR1 reads DFQATT; CDR2 reads SNEGSKA (reference sequence). The CDR3 covers 14 residues. CDR3 nucleotides: TGCAGTGCTAGAAGCGGGAGGGCCAAAGAGACCCAGTACTTC. Its translation: CSARSGRAKETQYF.

The chain links TRBV12-3 or TRBV12-4 to TRBJ2-1, with a tentative D call TRBD2 (6 bases). The CDR3 runs 14 residues. Trimming pared 6 bases from V and 5 bases from J, leaving 14 bases between. The CDR3 region has the DNA TGTGCCAGCAGCAACTACATAGCGGACAATGAGCAGTTCTTC. This codes for CASSNYIADNEQFF.

This clonotype occurred a few times. The rearrangement uses TRBV5-1 and TRBJ1-3, with 7 nucleotides matching TRBD1. The V gene end was trimmed by 3 bases and the J gene end by 0 bases; junction bases not matched to a gene: 6. The length of the CDR3 is 16 residues. Germline V gene lookup returns CDR1 SGHRS and CDR2 YFSETQ. Here the CDR3 reads CASSWTGPLSGNTIYF. CDR3 DNA: TGCGCCAGCAGCTGGACAGGACCGCTCTCTGGAAACACCATATATTTT.

This clonotype has only a few counts. This chain uses TRBV30 with TRBJ1-1; D gene uncertain. The germline V gene has CDR1 GTSNPN and CDR2 SVGIG (reference sequence). Trimming shortened V by 2 bases and J by 5 bases, and 12 bases separated the two germline ends. This CDR3 spans 13 amino acids. DNA for the CDR3: TGTGCCTGGAGTTGGTTGCTCGGGACTGAAGCTTTCTTT. It is translated as CAWSWLLGTEAFF.

At least ten counts were recorded for this clonotype. V and J are TRBV2 and TRBJ2-2, with D possibly TRBD1 on 6 matching bases. Germline loops: CDR1 SNHLY, CDR2 FYNNEI. The CDR3 is 15 amino acids. V lost 7 bases, J lost 1 base, and 13 bases lay in between. CDR3 loop: CASTYGTLNTGELFF. CDR3 coding DNA: TGTGCCAGCACCTACGGGACATTGAACACCGGGGAGCTGTTTTTT.

This clonotype was seen repeatedly, ten times or more. This chain connects TRBV24-1 to TRBJ1-1, with D unclear. V lost 3 bases and J 0 bases, leaving 7 bases between the germline ends. Germline lookup yields CDR1 KGHDR and CDR2 SFDVKD. The CDR3 consists of 14 residues. The CDR3 protein is CATSDPNMNTEAFF. CDR3 sequence (DNA): TGTGCCACCAGTGATCCGAATATGAACACTGAAGCTTTCTTT.

In this sample, this clonotype turned up a few times. The germline gene is not matched at one end of the junction; a read error may be the cause. The CDR3, as DNA: TGTGCCAGCAGTTTAGACGGGACTATCTACAATGAGCAGTTCTTC. Translated, it gives CASSLDGTIYNEQFF. J is TRBJ2-1 and V is TRBV7-6, with TRBD2 matching over 7 bases. This CDR3 has 15 amino acids. CDR1 and CDR2 (germline): SGHVS, FNYEAQ.

This clonotype occurred many times. This chain joins TRBV3-1 and TRBJ2-1; either TRBD1 or TRBD2 may supply D (5 bases each). Trimming pared 4 bases from V and 8 bases from J, leaving 15 bases between. The CDR3 spans 14 residues. Germline-derived CDR1 and CDR2 are LGHDT and YNNKEL (reference sequence). CDR3 DNA sequence: TGTGCCAGCAGCCTTGGGACCCCCGAGGATGAGCAGTTCTTC. Its protein product is CASSLGTPEDEQFF.

This clonotype was counted only a few times. The chain couples TRBV29-1 to TRBJ1-2; D possibly corresponds to TRBD1 (5 bases). Germline values: CDR1 SQVTM, CDR2 ANQGSEA. Trimming took 4 bases from V and 7 from J, leaving 10 bases between them. The CDR3 extends over 11 amino acids. CDR3 sequence reads: CSVGQGGGYTF. CDR3 DNA: TGCAGCGTTGGTCAGGGTGGTGGCTACACCTTC.

The V call is TRBV12-3 or TRBV12-4, the J call TRBJ2-1, with 12 bases lining up with TRBD2. This CDR3 contains 13 residues. With V trimmed by 6 bases and J by 9 bases, 3 bases remained unmatched. The CDR3 loop reads CASRILAGGEQFF. CDR3 sequence (DNA): TGTGCCAGCAGGATACTAGCGGGAGGTGAGCAGTTCTTC.

This clonotype was seen a few times. The CDR3 bases are TGCGCCAGCAGCGGGGGGGTGGGGATGAACACTGAAGCTTTCTTT. This sequence encodes CASSGGVGMNTEAFF. The V call is TRBV5-1, the J call TRBJ1-1, with D perhaps TRBD1 (5 bases). CDR1 and CDR2 (germline): SGHRS, YFSETQ. The CDR3 totals 15 residues. Trimming shortened V by 4 bases and J by 0 bases, and 13 bases separated the two germline ends.

Only a few counts were recorded for this clonotype. DNA of the CDR3: TGTGCCAGTAGTGTGGGACTAGCTGGAGGGCCTGGCACAGATACGCAGTATTTT. Translated: CASSVGLAGGPGTDTQYF. The rearrangement uses TRBV19 and TRBJ2-3; 9 bases match TRBD2. The CDR3 loop spans 18 amino acids. Germline V gene sequence: CDR1 LNHDA, CDR2 SQIVND (reference sequence). With V trimmed by 5 bases and J by 1 base, 13 bases remained unmatched.

A single count supports this clonotype. This chain uses TRBV7-9 with TRBJ2-7; TRBD2 matches at 10 bases. The trim removed 5 bases at V and 7 bases at J, leaving 11 bases unmatched. Per the germline V gene, CDR1 is SEHNR and CDR2 is FQNEAQ (reference sequence). This CDR3 comprises 15 residues. The CDR3 nucleotides read TGTGCCAGCAGCAAAGGACAAGGACTAGCGGAGGAGCAGTACTTC. The encoded protein is CASSKGQGLAEEQYF.

This clonotype was counted ten times or more. The V call is TRBV5-1, the J call TRBJ2-1, with D hard to call. V was trimmed by 6 bases and J by 5 bases, leaving 15 bases between them. The CDR3 runs to 14 residues. Germline values: CDR1 SGHRS, CDR2 YFSETQ. The CDR3 DNA reads TGCGCCAGCACCCGGCCCTCAAGGAACAATGAGCAGTTCTTC. Amino acids: CASTRPSRNNEQFF.

This chain joins TRBV3-1 and TRBJ2-7; perhaps TRBD1 as D (5 bases). Germline values: CDR1 LGHDT, CDR2 YNNKEL (reference sequence). The CDR3 runs to 14 residues. V was clipped by 0 bases and J by 10 bases, with 16 bases between them. CDR3 nucleotides: TGTGCCAGCAGCCAAGACAGGGTGGACCCCCTACAGTACGTC. As protein: CASSQDRVDPLQYV.

The chain uses TRBV9 and TRBJ2-3, with no clear D. Germline CDR1 SGDLS, CDR2 YYNGEE. The CDR3 has 14 residues. Trimming pared 0 bases from V and 2 bases from J, leaving 7 bases between. The CDR3 spells CASSVAGVTDTQYF. CDR3 DNA sequence: TGTGCCAGCAGCGTAGCCGGAGTCACAGATACGCAGTATTTT. Complete variable domain (other parts from reference TRBV9 and TRBJ2-3): DSGVTQTPKHLITATGQRVTLRCSPRSGDLSVYWYQQSLDQGLQFLIQYYNGEERAKGNILERFSAQQFPDLHSELNLSSLELGDSALYFCASSVAGVTDTQYFGPGTRLTVL.

This chain connects TRBV27 to TRBJ2-4, with D tentatively TRBD1 (6 bases). CDR1 and CDR2 (germline): MNHEY, SMNVEV (reference sequence). V lost 6 bases to trimming and J lost 1 base, with 22 bases between them. This CDR3 contains 18 residues. As DNA, the CDR3 is TGTGCCAGCAGGCCCGGACAGCTGGTAGGGTACGCCAAAAACATTCAGTACTTC. Protein product: CASRPGQLVGYAKNIQYF.

Only a few counts were recorded for this clonotype. This sequence joins TRBV7-9 and TRBJ1-1; D unclear. The CDR3 is 11 residues long. The germline V and J ends were trimmed by 1 base and 12 bases, with 9 bases remaining between them. Germline lookup yields CDR1 SEHNR and CDR2 FQNEAQ (reference sequence). The CDR3 loop is CASSLEGSSFF. DNA of the CDR3: TGTGCCAGCAGCTTAGAGGGCAGTTCTTTCTTT.